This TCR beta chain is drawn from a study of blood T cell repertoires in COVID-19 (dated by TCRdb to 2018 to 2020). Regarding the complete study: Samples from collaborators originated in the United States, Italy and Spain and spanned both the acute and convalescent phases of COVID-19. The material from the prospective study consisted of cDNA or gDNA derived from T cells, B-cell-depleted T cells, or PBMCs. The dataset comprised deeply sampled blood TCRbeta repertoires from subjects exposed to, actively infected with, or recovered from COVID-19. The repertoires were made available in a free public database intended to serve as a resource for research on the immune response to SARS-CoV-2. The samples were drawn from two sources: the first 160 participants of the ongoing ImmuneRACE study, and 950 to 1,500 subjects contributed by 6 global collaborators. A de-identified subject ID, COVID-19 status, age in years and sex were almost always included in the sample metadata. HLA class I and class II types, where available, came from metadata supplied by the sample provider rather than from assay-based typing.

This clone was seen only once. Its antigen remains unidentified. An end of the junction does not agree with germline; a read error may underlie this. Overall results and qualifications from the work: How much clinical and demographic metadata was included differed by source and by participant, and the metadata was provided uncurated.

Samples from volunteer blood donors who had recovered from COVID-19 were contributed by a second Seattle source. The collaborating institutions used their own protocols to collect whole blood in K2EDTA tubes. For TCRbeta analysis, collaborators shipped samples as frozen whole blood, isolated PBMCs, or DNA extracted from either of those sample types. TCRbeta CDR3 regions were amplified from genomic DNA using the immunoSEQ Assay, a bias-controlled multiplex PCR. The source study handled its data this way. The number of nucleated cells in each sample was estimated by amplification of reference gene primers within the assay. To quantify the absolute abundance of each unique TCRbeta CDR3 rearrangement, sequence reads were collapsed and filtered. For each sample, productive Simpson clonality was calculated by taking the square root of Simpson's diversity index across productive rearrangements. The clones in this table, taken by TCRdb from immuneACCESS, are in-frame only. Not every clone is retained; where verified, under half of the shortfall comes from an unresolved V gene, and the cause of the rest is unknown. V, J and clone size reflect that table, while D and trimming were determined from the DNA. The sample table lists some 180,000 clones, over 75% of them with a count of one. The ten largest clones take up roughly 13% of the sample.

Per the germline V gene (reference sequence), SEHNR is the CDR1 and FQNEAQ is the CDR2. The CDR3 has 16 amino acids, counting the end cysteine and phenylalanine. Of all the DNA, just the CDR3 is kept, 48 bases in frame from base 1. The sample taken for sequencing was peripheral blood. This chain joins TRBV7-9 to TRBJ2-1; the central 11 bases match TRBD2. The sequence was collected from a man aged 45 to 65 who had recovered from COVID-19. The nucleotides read TGTGCCAGCAGCCTAGCGGGGGGACCGGTTGGAAATGAGCAGTTCTTC. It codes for CASSLAGGPVGNEQFF.